This T cell receptor (beta chain) was sequenced in a study of CD4 T cells in relation to SARS-CoV-2 and coronaviruses. Germline-derived CDR1 and CDR2 are MNHEY and SMNVEV (reference sequence). J was trimmed by 5 bases and V by 4 bases; bases with no gene match: 3. The CDR3 loop spans 14 amino acids. This clone was seen a few times. Its antigen is undetermined. The repertoire was sequenced with immunoSEQ multiplex PCR; TCRdb's copy has only in-frame clones and lacks some. The data show roughly 30,000 clones, with 74% seen just once and approximately 24% held by the top ten. Before the COVID-19 pandemic, during about 2010-2018, CD4+ T cells were taken from unexposed donors. After less than 11 days of culture, CD4+ T cells were isolated.

Sequencing was performed on CD4+ T cells from PBMCs, cultured in vitro. This clonotype was obtained from a human donor in good health. The chain links TRBV27 to TRBJ1-5, with 9 bases fitting TRBD1. DNA for the CDR3: TGTGCCAGCAGTTCCGGGACAGGGTATCAGCCCCAGCATTTT. Protein product: CASSSGTGYQPQHF.